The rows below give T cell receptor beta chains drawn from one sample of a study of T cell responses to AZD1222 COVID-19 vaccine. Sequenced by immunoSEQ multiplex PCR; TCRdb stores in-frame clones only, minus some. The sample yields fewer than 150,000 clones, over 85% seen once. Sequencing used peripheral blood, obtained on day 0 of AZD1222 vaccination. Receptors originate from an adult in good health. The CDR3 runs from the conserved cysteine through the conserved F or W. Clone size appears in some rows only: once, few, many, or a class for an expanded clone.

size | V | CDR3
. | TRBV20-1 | CSARTHTEAFF
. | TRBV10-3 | CAIQGAGEKLFF
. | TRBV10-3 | CAISGGGTSGSRSAGELFF
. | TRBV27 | CASSYTGSAEAFF
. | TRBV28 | CASSLGQPFSGNTIYF
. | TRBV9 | CASSVNAGGNTGELFF
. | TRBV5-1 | CASSYGDRGHSPLHF
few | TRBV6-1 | CASSARQGGTVNTEAFF
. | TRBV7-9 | CASSHGGTQSLGRYF
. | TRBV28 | CASRGGTGGQPYEQYF
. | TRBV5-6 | CASQPRRDPYEQYF
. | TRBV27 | CASSERGYLNTEAFF
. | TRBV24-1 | CATSDRDRGINQPQHF
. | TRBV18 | CASSPSLESGNTEAFF
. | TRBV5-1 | CASSLGGTGSYGYTF
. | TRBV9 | CASSVGGSPRQETQYF
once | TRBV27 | CASSLPNSPLHF
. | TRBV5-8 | CASSLDIRGTQPQHF
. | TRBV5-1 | CASSLDQADTQYF
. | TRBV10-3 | CAISDQDRGNNQPQHF
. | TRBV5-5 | CASSFAPGSSYNEQFF
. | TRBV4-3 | CASSQDGRYSYGYTF
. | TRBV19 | CASSWMGTEAFF
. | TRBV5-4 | CASSLGLAGVRDTQYF
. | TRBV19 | CASSMDDNQPQHF
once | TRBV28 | CASSEQGALTEAFF
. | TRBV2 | CASTPGPQAAAFF
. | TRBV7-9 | CASSPGGGSWTGELFF
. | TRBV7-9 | CASSSVGTEAFF
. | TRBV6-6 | CASSYLGLKYF
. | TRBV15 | CATSLLAASSYEQYF
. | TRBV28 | CASSLWSGASYF
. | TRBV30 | CAWTGPPGDEQFF
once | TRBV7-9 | CASSRTRGPNYGYTF
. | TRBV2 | CASSPGTSRGYTF
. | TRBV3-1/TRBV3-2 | CASSRVDTIYF
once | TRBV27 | CASSQGTRGYGYTF
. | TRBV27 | CASRLSNNEQFF
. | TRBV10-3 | CAIKTGGVGTEAFF
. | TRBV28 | CASSSTLYGYTF
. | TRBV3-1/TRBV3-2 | CASSQADEAFF
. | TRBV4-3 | CASSQDRGIAGVQETQYF
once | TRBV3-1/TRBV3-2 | CASSQDLGGNEQFF
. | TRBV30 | CAWGSSRAASTDTQYF
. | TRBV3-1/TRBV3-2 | CASSTAWGNEQYF
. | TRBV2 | CASRDPVTGGRLHGYTF
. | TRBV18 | CASSPLGSGSYEQYF
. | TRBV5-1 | CASSSRGLFDEQFF
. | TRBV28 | CITEGGNQPQHF
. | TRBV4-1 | CASKAPGTDRAGELFF
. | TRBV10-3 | CAIRGGPDQPQHF
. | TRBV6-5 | CASSYAGQGAGNTIYF
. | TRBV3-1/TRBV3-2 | CASSQVTDYQAFF
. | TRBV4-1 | CASSQEMIARGQNTGELFF
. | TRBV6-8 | CASSYGSSNQPQHF